Listed below are T cell receptor beta chains from one sample, sequenced in a study of blood T cell repertoires in COVID-19. Some clones are missing from TCRdb's copy, which holds only in-frame ones; the method was immunoSEQ multiplex PCR. The sample lists approximately 230,000 clones, approximately 89% seen once, with roughly 6.7% in the top ten. The specimen sequenced was peripheral blood. The source of these receptors is a woman younger than 45 with COVID-19, enrolled during active disease. Each CDR3 is given with its conserved first and last residue. A D gene is named only where the DNA matches it firmly. Not all rows give a size; the values are once, few, many and, for expanded clones, a class.

j_gene: TRBJ2-5; d_gene: TRBD2; v_gene: TRBV3-1/TRBV3-2; abundance: NA; CDR3nt: TGTGCCAGCAGCCCCGGACTAGCGGGGGGGCCGGGAGAGACCCAGTACTTC; CDR3aa: CASSPGLAGGPGETQYF
j_gene: TRBJ2-3; d_gene: TRBD2; v_gene: TRBV4-3; abundance: NA; CDR3nt: TGCGCCAGCAGCCGCAGACTAGCGGGGACAGATACGCAGTATTTT; CDR3aa: CASSRRLAGTDTQYF
j_gene: TRBJ2-1; d_gene: NA; v_gene: TRBV3-1/TRBV3-2; abundance: NA; CDR3nt: TGTGCCAGCAGCCAAGGGCGGGCGGAGATCAATGAGCAGTTCTTC; CDR3aa: CASSQGRAEINEQFF
j_gene: TRBJ2-7; d_gene: NA; v_gene: TRBV29-1; abundance: NA; CDR3nt: TGCAGCGGCATAGATTCCTACTCCTACGAGCAGTACTTC; CDR3aa: CSGIDSYSYEQYF
j_gene: TRBJ1-1; d_gene: NA; v_gene: TRBV14; abundance: once; CDR3nt: TGTGCCAGCAGCCAGAGGGGAGGGGGCACTGAAGCTTTCTTT; CDR3aa: CASSQRGGGTEAFF
j_gene: TRBJ1-1; d_gene: NA; v_gene: TRBV18; abundance: NA; CDR3nt: TGTGCCAGCTCCTTGAACACTGAAGCTTTCTTT; CDR3aa: CASSLNTEAFF
j_gene: TRBJ1-6; d_gene: TRBD1; v_gene: TRBV4-3; abundance: NA; CDR3nt: TGCGCCAGCAGCCAAGATGGGACAGGGGATGGGAATTCACCCCTCCACTTT; CDR3aa: CASSQDGTGDGNSPLHF
j_gene: TRBJ2-1; d_gene: NA; v_gene: TRBV3-1/TRBV3-2; abundance: NA; CDR3nt: TGTGCCAGCAGCCATCCAGTCGGGACTCCCCTGCCCAATGAGCAGTTCTTC; CDR3aa: CASSHPVGTPLPNEQFF
j_gene: TRBJ1-1; d_gene: NA; v_gene: TRBV5-6; abundance: NA; CDR3nt: TGTGCCAGCAGCTTGGGAGCCTTAGCCTCTGAAGCTTTCTTT; CDR3aa: CASSLGALASEAFF
j_gene: TRBJ2-1; d_gene: TRBD1; v_gene: TRBV5-4; abundance: NA; CDR3nt: TGTGCCAGCAGCCGACGGGACAGGGGGCTTAGTGAGCAGTTCTTC; CDR3aa: CASSRRDRGLSEQFF
j_gene: TRBJ2-5; d_gene: NA; v_gene: TRBV24-1; abundance: once; CDR3nt: TGTGCCACCAGTGCCGCAGACTACCAAGAGACCCAGTACTTC; CDR3aa: CATSAADYQETQYF
j_gene: TRBJ1-4; d_gene: TRBD1; v_gene: TRBV6-5; abundance: once; CDR3nt: TGTGCCAGCCCCGACAGGGCCTCAATTAATGAAAAACTGTTTTTT; CDR3aa: CASPDRASINEKLFF
j_gene: TRBJ2-1; d_gene: NA; v_gene: TRBV4-1; abundance: NA; CDR3nt: TGCGCCAGCAGCCAAGATCGAACAGGGCCGAATGAGCAGTTCTTC; CDR3aa: CASSQDRTGPNEQFF
j_gene: TRBJ2-1; d_gene: NA; v_gene: TRBV19; abundance: NA; CDR3nt: TGTGCCAGTAGTATTTCGACAGCCAGAAATGAGCAGTTCTTC; CDR3aa: CASSISTARNEQFF
j_gene: TRBJ1-2; d_gene: NA; v_gene: TRBV6-6; abundance: NA; CDR3nt: TGTGCCAGCAGTAGGGAGGTCAACTATGGCTACACCTTC; CDR3aa: CASSREVNYGYTF
j_gene: TRBJ2-1; d_gene: TRBD2; v_gene: TRBV10-2; abundance: NA; CDR3nt: TGCGCCAGCAGTGCTAGCGGGAGTTTGAGCAATGAGCAGTTCTTC; CDR3aa: CASSASGSLSNEQFF
j_gene: TRBJ2-2; d_gene: TRBD2; v_gene: TRBV3-1/TRBV3-2; abundance: once; CDR3nt: TGTGCCAGCAGCCGAGAGCGGGGGGGCATCAACACCGGGGAGCTGTTTTTT; CDR3aa: CASSRERGGINTGELFF
j_gene: TRBJ2-5; d_gene: TRBD2; v_gene: TRBV4-1; abundance: NA; CDR3nt: TGCGCCAGCAGCCAAGACCGGGGGGGGACACAAGAGACCCAGTACTTC; CDR3aa: CASSQDRGGTQETQYF
j_gene: TRBJ1-2; d_gene: NA; v_gene: TRBV6-2/TRBV6-3; abundance: once; CDR3nt: TGTGCCAGCAGCCCAGGGGACTATGGCTACACCTTC; CDR3aa: CASSPGDYGYTF